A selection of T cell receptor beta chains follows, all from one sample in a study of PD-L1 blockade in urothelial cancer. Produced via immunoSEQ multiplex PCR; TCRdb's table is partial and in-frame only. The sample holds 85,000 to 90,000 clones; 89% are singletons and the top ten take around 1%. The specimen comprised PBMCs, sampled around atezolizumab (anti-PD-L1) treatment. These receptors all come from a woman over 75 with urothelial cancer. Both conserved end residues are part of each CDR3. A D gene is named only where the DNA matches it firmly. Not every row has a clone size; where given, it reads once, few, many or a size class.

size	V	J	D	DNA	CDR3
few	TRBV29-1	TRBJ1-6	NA	TGCAGCGTTGACCCAGGGAATAATTCACCCCTCCACTTT	CSVDPGNNSPLHF
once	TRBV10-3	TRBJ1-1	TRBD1	TGTGCCATCAGGGGGGACAGTTCGGGCGCTGAAGCTTTCTTT	CAIRGDSSGAEAFF
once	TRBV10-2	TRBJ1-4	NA	TGCGCCAGCAGTCGCAGGCCGGGATCAAAACTGTTTTTT	CASSRRPGSKLFF
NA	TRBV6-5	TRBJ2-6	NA	TGTGCCAGCAGTCCGAACAGGGCTGGGGCCAACGTCCTGACTTTC	CASSPNRAGANVLTF
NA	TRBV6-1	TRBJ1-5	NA	TGTGCCAGCAGTGAAGCGCAGGCAGTTAGCAATCAGCCCCAGCATTTT	CASSEAQAVSNQPQHF
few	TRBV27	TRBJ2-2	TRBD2	TGTGCCACCACGACTAGCGGGAACGGGGAGCTGTTTTTT	CATTTSGNGELFF
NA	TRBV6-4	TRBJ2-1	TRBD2	TGTGCCAGCAGCCGGACTAGCGGGGGGGTCAATAGGAATGAGCAGTTCTTC	CASSRTSGGVNRNEQFF
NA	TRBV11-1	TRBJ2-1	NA	TGTGCCATCCAAGCAGGGTGGGGTAACAATGAGCAGTTCTTC	CAIQAGWGNNEQFF
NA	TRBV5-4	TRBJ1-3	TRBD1	TGTGCCAGCAGCCAAGACAGGGTAGCAAACACCATATATTTT	CASSQDRVANTIYF
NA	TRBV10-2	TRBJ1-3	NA	TGCGCCAGCAGCGGACAGAAAGTCTCTGGAAACACCATATATTTT	CASSGQKVSGNTIYF
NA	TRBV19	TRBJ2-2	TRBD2	TGTGCCAGTCGTAACGCGGGAGTCGACACCGGGGAGCTGTTTTTT	CASRNAGVDTGELFF
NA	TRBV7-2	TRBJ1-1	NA	TGTGCCAGCAGCTTAGTCGCCGGGGAGACTGAAGCTTTCTTT	CASSLVAGETEAFF
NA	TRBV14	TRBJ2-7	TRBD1	TGTGCCAGCAGCCCAGGGGGCGCGGGGGAGCAGTACTTC	CASSPGGAGEQYF
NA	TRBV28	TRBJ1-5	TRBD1	TGTGCCAGCAGACCACAGGGGGCCAGCAATCAGCCCCAGCATTTT	CASRPQGASNQPQHF
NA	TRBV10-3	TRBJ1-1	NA	TGTGCCATCAGTGAGTCTTGGAGGAGGACTGAAGCTTTCTTT	CAISESWRRTEAFF
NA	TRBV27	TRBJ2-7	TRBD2	TGTGCCAGCAGTACGCCGCCTAGCGGGCGAGTCGAGCAGTACTTC	CASSTPPSGRVEQYF
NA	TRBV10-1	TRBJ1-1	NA	TGCGCCAGCAGTGAGGGGGGGTCGGCTTTCTTT	CASSEGGSAFF
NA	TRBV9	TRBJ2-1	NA	TGTGCCAGCAGCGTCAGGACACCCGACACCGATGAGCAGTTCTTC	CASSVRTPDTDEQFF
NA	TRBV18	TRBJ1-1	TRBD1	TGTGCCAGCTCAGGTGGGACAGGTGGAATGACTGAAGCTTTCTTT	CASSGGTGGMTEAFF
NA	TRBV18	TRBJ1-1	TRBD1	TGTGCCAGCTCACCACCGTGGACAGGTATGAACACTGAAGCTTTCTTT	CASSPPWTGMNTEAFF
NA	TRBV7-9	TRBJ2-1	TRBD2	TGTGCCAGCAGCTTGGGACTAGCGGGAGGAGACCTGGTGGGTGAGCAGTTCTTC	CASSLGLAGGDLVGEQFF
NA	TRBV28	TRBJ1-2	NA	TGTGCCAGCAGCGCCACAGGGTCGAATGGCTACACCTTC	CASSATGSNGYTF
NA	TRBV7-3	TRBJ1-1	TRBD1	TGTGCCAGCAGCTTGGGACAGGGCACTGAAGCTTTCTTT	CASSLGQGTEAFF
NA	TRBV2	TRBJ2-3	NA	TGTGCCAGCAGCGACTTGAGGGATACGCAGTATTTT	CASSDLRDTQYF
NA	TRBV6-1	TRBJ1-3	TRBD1	TGTGCCAGCAGCGATGGACAGGGAGCAGTAAACACCATATATTTT	CASSDGQGAVNTIYF
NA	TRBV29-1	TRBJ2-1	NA	TGCAGCGTTGAAGTATCCGGGTTTGGTGAGCAGTTCTTC	CSVEVSGFGEQFF
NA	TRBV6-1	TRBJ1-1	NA	TGTGCCAGCACCAGGACAGCTCGCACTGAAGCTTTCTTT	CASTRTARTEAFF
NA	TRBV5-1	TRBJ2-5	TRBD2	TGCGCCAGCAGCCCCGATTGGACTAGCGGGGGTCTGTACCAAGAGACCCAGTACTTC	CASSPDWTSGGLYQETQYF
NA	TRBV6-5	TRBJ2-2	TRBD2	TGTGCCAGTTCGATTAGCGGGACGAACACCGGGGAGCTGTTTTTT	CASSISGTNTGELFF
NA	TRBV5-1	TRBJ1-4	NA	TGCGCCAGCAGCTTGGGCGGTGGGACTAATGAAAAACTGTTTTTT	CASSLGGGTNEKLFF
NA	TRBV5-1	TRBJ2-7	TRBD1	TGCGCCAGCAGCACCGGGACAGGGGGCACCTACGAGCAGTACTTC	CASSTGTGGTYEQYF
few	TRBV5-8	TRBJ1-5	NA	TGTGCCAGCACCTCCAGAGGAGGGACTGGACAGCCCCAGCATTTT	CASTSRGGTGQPQHF
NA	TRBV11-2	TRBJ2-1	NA	TGTGCCAGCAGCTTAGACAGGGCCTCCTACAATGAGCAGTTCTTC	CASSLDRASYNEQFF
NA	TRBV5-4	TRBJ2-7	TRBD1	TGTGCCAGCAGCCGGGACAGCTACGAGCAGTACTTC	CASSRDSYEQYF
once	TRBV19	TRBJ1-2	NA	TGTGCCAGTAGTACCGGACGTGGAGGGGCAAACTATGGCTACACCTTC	CASSTGRGGANYGYTF
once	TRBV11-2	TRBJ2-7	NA	TGTGCCAGCAGCTTAGCACCTAATTCTATGAGGGAGCAGTACTTC	CASSLAPNSMREQYF
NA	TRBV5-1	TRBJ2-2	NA	TGCGCCAGCACCCCGGGGGTCTTGGTAGTGAACACCGGGGAGCTGTTTTTT	CASTPGVLVVNTGELFF
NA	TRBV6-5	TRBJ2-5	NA	TGTGCCAGCAGTTTCGGACAGTCCGAGACCCAGTACTTC	CASSFGQSETQYF
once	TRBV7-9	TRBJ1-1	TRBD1	TGTGCCAGCAGCCTAGACAGGGCTGAAGCTTTCTTT	CASSLDRAEAFF
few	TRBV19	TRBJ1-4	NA	TGTGCCAGCCACAGGGACCTAAATGAAAAACTGTTTTTT	CASHRDLNEKLFF
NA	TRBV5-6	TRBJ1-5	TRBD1	TGTGCCAGCAGCTTATATACCCTAGGGACAGATCACCGGCCCCAGCATTTT	CASSLYTLGTDHRPQHF
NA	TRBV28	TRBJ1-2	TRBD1	TGTGCCAGCAGTTACGGGACAGACCAGGGCGGCTACACCTTC	CASSYGTDQGGYTF
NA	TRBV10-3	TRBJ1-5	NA	TGTGCCATCAGTGAGGAGGAGGGGATCCCGCATTTT	CAISEEEGIPHF
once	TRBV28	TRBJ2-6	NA	TGTGCCAGCCGGTTTCCTCCAAGCTCTGGGGCCAACGTCCTGACTTTC	CASRFPPSSGANVLTF
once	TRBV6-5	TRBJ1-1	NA	TGTGCCAGCAGTTATACGACAGAGAACACTGAAGCTTTCTTT	CASSYTTENTEAFF
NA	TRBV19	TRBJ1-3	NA	TGTGCCAGTAGTATCATCGGCGGGGACACCATATATTTT	CASSIIGGDTIYF
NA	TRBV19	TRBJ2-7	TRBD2	TGTGCCAGTAGCTCACTAGCGCCGACCTACGAGCAGTACTTC	CASSSLAPTYEQYF
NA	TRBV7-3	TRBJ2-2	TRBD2	TGTGCCAGCAGCAGAAGCGGGAGCCGGAACACCGGGGAGCTGTTTTTT	CASSRSGSRNTGELFF
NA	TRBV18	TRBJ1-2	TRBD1	TGTGCCAGCTCACCCGCACCTCTGACAGGGGATGCCAGTGGCTACACCTTC	CASSPAPLTGDASGYTF